This TCR beta chain was recovered during a study of CD8+CD57+ T cells in acquired aplastic anemia. Study overall: Sorted CD4+ plus CD8+ cells gave DNA averaging about 3 ug. Healthy donor sequencing depth: 9 million to 10.8 million CD4+, some 11 million CD8+ reads.

Points from the study as a whole: Found in both controls and patients were approximately 29 CD8+ CDR3 sequences. CD8+ Simpson's diversity in patients was not significantly different from that in controls.

It was genomic DNA that served as the template for profiling TCR beta VDJ and CDR3. TCRdb reanalysed the reads using MiXCR and keeps one entry per CDR3 protein. The table includes 150,000 to 200,000 distinct CDR3 sequences, 55% to 80% detected once. On this clonotype itself: The antigen is unknown.

Per germline, CDR1 SGHRS and CDR2 YFSETQ. The CDR3 runs to 15 residues. Trimming pared 2 bases from V and 0 bases from J, leaving 9 bases between. The receptor was derived from a human donor in good health. Sequenced sample: sorted CD4+, CD8+, or CD8+CD57+ T cells (not recorded which) from PBMCs. V usage is TRBV5-1 and J usage is TRBJ2-1; weak D call: TRBD2 (6 bases). The chain's CDR3 is CASSLLAGSYNEQFF. The CDR3 region has the DNA TGCGCCAGCAGCTTACTAGCCGGCTCCTACAATGAGCAGTTCTTC.